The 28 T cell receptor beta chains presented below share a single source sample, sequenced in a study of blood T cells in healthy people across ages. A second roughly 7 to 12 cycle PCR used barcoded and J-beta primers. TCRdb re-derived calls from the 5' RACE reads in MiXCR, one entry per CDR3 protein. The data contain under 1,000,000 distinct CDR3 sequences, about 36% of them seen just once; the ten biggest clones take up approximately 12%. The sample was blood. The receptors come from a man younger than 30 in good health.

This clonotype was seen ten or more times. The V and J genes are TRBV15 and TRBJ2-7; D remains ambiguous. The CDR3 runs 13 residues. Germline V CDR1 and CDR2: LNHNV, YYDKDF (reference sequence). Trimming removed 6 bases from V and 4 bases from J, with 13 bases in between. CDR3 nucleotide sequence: TGTGCCACCAGTAAAGGGTTGGGATACGAGCAGTACTTC. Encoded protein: CATSKGLGYEQYF.

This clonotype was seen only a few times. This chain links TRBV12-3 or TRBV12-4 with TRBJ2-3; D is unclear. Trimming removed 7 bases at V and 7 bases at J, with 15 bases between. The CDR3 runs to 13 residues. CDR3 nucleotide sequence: TGTGCCAGCACCCAAGGACGGTCGTATACGCAGTATTTT. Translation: CASTQGRSYTQYF.

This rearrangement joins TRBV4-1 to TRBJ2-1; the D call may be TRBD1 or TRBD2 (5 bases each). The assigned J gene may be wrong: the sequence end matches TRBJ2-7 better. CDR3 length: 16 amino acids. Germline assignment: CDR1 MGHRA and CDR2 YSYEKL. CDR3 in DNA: TGCGCCAGCAGCCAAGCGCATCCGGGGACCTACAATGAGCAGTACTTC. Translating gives CASSQAHPGTYNEQYF.

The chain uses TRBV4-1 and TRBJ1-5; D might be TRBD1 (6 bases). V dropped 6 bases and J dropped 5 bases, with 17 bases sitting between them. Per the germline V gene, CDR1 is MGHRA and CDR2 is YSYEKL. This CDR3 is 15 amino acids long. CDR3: CASSSQGLRDQPQHF. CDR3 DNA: TGCGCCAGCAGTTCACAGGGCTTGCGGGATCAGCCCCAGCATTTT.

Written as DNA, the CDR3 is TGCAGTGCGCGGCAGGGAAATCTGGTCACTGAAGCTTTCTTT. Translated, it gives CSARQGNLVTEAFF. This chain joins TRBV20-1 and TRBJ1-1; D possibly corresponds to TRBD1 (5 bases). Germline lookup yields CDR1 DFQATT and CDR2 SNEGSKA (reference sequence). CDR3 size: 14 residues. V was cut by 6 bases and J by 4 bases, with 18 bases left in between.

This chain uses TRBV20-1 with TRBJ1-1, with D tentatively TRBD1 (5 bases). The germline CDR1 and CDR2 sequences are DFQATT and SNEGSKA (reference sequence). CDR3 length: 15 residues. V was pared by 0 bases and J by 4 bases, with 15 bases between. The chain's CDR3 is CSARDSGGGFTEAFF. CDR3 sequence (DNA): TGCAGTGCTAGAGATTCGGGTGGGGGATTCACTGAAGCTTTCTTT.

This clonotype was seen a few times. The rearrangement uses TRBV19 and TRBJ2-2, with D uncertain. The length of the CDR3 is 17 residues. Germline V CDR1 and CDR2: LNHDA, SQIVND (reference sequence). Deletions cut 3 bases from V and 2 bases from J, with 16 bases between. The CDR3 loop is CASSILGIGSNTGELFF. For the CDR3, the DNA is TGTGCCAGTAGTATTCTAGGTATAGGGTCCAACACCGGGGAGCTGTTTTTT.

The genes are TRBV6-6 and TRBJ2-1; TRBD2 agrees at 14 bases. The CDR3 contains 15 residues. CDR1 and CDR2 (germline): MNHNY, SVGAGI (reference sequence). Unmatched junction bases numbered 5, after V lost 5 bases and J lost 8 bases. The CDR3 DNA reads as TGTGCCAGCAGTACGACTAGCGGGGGGGCCTATGAGCAGTTCTTC. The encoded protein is CASSTTSGGAYEQFF.

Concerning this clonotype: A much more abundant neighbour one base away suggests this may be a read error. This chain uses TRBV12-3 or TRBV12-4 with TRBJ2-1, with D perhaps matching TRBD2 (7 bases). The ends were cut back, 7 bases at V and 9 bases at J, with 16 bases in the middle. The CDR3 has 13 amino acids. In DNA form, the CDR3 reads TGTGCCAGCATTTTCGTGGGGGGGCGTGAGCAGTTCTTC. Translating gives CASIFVGGREQFF.

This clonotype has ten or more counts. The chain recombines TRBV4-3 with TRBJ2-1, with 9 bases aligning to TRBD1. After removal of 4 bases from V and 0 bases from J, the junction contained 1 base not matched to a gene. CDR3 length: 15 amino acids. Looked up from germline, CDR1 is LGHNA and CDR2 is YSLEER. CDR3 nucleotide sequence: TGCGCCAGCAGCCCACAGGGGGCCTCCTACAATGAGCAGTTCTTC. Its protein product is CASSPQGASYNEQFF.

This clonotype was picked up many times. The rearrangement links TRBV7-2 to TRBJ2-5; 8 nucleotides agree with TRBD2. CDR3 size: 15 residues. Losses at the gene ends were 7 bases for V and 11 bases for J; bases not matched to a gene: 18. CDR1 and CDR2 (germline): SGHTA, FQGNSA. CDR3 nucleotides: TGTGCCAGCATCCTTTCAGCGGGGGCTCACAATGAGCAGTACTTC. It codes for CASILSAGAHNEQYF. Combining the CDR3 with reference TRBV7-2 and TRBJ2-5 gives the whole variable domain GAGVSQSPSNKVTEKGKDVELRCDPISGHTALYWYRQSLGQGLEFLIYFQGNSAPDKSGLPSDRFSAERTGGSVSTLTIQRTQQEDSAVYLCASILSAGAHNEQYFGPGTRLLVL.

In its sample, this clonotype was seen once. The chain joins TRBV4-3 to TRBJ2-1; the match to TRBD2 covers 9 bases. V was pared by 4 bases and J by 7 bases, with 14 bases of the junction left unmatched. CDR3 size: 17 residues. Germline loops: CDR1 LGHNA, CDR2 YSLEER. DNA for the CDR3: TGCGCCAGCAGCCCAGCTCCGGGACTAGCTAATGGGAATGAGCAGTTCTTC. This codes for CASSPAPGLANGNEQFF.

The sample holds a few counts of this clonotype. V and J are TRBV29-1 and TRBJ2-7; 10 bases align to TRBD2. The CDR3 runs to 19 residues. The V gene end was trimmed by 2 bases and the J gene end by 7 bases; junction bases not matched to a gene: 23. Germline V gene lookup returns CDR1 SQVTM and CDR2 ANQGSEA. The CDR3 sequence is CSVEHVLAGTPRPYNEQYF. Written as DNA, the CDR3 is TGCAGCGTTGAACATGTACTAGCGGGGACCCCGAGACCTTACAATGAGCAGTACTTC.

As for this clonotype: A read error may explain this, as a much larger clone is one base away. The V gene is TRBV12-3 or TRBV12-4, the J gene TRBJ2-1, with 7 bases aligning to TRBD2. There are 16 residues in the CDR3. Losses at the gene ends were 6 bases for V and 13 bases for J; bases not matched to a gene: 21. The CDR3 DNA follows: TGTGCCAGCAGCACCGGGGACTACCTGTACCAAGAGACCCAGTTCTTC. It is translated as CASSTGDYLYQETQFF.

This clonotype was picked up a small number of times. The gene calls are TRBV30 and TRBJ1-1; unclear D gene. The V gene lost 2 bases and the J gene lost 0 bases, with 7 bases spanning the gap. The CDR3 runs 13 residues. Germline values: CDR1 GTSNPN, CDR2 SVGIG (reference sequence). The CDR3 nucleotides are TGTGCCTGGAGTACGGGATTGAACACTGAAGCTTTCTTT. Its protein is CAWSTGLNTEAFF.

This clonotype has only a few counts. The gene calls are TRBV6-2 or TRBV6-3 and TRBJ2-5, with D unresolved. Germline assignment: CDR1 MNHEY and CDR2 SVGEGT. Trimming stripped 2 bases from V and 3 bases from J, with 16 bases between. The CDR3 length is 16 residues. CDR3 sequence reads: CASSYGPDKTKETQYF. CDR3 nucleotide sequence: TGTGCCAGCAGTTACGGTCCCGACAAAACCAAAGAGACCCAGTACTTC.

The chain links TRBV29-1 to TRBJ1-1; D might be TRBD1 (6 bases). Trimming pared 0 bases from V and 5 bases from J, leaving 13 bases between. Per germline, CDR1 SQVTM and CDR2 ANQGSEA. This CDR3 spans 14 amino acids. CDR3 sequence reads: CSVEDRGARTEAFF. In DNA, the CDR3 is TGCAGCGTTGAAGATCGGGGGGCTCGAACTGAAGCTTTCTTT.

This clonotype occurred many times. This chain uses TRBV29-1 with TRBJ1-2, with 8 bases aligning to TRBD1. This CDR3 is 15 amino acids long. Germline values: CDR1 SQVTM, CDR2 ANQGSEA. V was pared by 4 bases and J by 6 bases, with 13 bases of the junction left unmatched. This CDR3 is CSVARSGQGYDGYTF. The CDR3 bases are TGCAGCGTTGCAAGGAGTGGACAGGGATATGATGGCTACACCTTC.

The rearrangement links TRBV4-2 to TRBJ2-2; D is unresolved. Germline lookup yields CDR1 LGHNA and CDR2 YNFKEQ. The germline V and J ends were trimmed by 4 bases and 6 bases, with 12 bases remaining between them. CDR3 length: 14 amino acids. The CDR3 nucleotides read TGTGCCAGCAGCCGAGATGTAGGGTCCGGGGAGCTGTTTTTT. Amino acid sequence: CASSRDVGSGELFF.

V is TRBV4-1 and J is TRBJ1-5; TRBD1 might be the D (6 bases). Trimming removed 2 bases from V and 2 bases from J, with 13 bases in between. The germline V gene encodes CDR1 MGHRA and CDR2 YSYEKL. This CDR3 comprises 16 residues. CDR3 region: CASSQPTGQRNQPQHF. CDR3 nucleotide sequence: TGCGCCAGCAGCCAACCCACCGGACAGCGCAATCAGCCCCAGCATTTT.

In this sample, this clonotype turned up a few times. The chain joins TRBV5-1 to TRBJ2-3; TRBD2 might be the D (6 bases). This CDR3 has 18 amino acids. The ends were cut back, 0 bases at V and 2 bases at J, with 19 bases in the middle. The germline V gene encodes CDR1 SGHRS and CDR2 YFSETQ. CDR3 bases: TGCGCCAGCAGCTTGGCGGGGGTTGGGCTGACTAACACAGATACGCAGTATTTT. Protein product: CASSLAGVGLTNTDTQYF.

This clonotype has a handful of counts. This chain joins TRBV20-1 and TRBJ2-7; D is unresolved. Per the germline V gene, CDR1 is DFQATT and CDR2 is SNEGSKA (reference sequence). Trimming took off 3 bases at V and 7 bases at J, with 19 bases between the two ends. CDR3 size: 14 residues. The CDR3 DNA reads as TGCAGTGCTAGCGAAGGTGGGAATAGGAATGAGCAGTACTTC. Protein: CSASEGGNRNEQYF.

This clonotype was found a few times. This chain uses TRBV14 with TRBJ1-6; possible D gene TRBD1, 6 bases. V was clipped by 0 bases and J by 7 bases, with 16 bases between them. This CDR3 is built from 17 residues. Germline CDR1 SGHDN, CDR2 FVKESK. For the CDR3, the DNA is TGTGCCAGCAGCCAAGATCGAAGAGGCAGGGGAAATTCACCCCTCCACTTT. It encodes CASSQDRRGRGNSPLHF. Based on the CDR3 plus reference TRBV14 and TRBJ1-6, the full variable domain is EAGVTQFPSHSVIEKGQTVTLRCDPISGHDNLYWYRRVMGKEIKFLLHFVKESKQDESGMPNNRFLAERTGGTYSTLKVQPAELEDSGVYFCASSQDRRGRGNSPLHFGNGTRLTVT.

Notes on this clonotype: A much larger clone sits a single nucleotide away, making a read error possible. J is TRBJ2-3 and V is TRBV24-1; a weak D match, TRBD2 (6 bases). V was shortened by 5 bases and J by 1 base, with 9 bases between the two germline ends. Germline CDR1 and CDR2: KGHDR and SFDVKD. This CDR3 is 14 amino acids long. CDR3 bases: TGTGCCACCAGTGGCGGGGACGGCACAGATACGCAGTATTTT. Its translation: CATSGGDGTDTQYF.

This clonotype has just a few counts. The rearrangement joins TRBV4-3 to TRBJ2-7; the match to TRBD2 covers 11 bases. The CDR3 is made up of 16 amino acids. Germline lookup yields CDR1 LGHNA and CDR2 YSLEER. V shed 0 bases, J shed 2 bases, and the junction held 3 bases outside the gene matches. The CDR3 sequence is CASSQDKLAGAYEQYF. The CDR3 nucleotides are TGCGCCAGCAGCCAAGATAAACTAGCGGGGGCCTACGAGCAGTACTTC.

For the CDR3, the DNA is TGTGCCAGCAACGAGGGTTCCCCTGGGGAATACGGCTACACCTTC. This gives the protein CASNEGSPGEYGYTF. This rearrangement joins TRBV7-9 to TRBJ1-2; D is undetermined. The CDR3 length is 15 residues. With 7 bases removed from V and 8 bases from J, the gap between germline ends came to 23 bases. Germline V CDR1 and CDR2: SEHNR, FQNEAQ (reference sequence).

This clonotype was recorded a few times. The CDR3 nucleotides read TGTGCCAGCTCACTAGGACTAGCGGGGTTCCATGAGCAGTTCTTC. Residues: CASSLGLAGFHEQFF. The rearrangement links TRBV18 to TRBJ2-1, with TRBD2 matching 12 bases. Germline CDR1 KGHSH, CDR2 LQKENI. The CDR3 length is 15 residues. V trimming: 4 bases; J trimming: 8 bases; junction bases outside the gene matches: 6.

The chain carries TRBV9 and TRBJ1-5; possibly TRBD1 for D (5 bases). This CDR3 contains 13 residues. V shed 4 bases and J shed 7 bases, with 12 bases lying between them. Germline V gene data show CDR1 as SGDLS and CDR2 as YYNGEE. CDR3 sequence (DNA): TGTGCCAGCAGCCGTGGGGGTTACCAGCCCCAGCATTTT. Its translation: CASSRGGYQPQHF.